The text below deals with one T cell receptor (beta chain). Its matching antigen is unknown. The time point: newly diagnosed GD, antithyroid drugs for less than 3 months. Extracted RNA from PBMCs served as the source of the TCR library. American Thyroid Association guidelines defined how Graves' disease was diagnosed. The sample is drawn from a study of regulatory T cells in long-lasting Graves disease. Points from the study as a whole: Favoring TRBV28, TRBJ1-2 and TRBJ2-5 was a feature seen in persistent disease.

Building the TCR beta libraries relied on iRepertoire HTBI primers, and CDR3 regions underwent Arm-PCR. In TCRdb, the multiplex PCR reads were re-called with MiXCR into one record per CDR3 protein. This table holds about 450,000 distinct CDR3 sequences, roughly 15% found once. The CDR3 is 15 residues long. Germline-derived CDR1 and CDR2 are LNHNV and YYDKDF (reference sequence). Trimming stripped 0 bases from V and 6 bases from J, with 11 bases between. The same sample was also studied in work on T cells in Graves' hyperthyroidism and ophthalmopathy. From that second work: Thyroid ultrasound and orbital computed tomography, with clinical symptoms and serum thyroxine and TRAb, informed diagnoses. Most thyroid clonotypes with frequency above 0.001 were detected in blood.

The sequence was obtained from a woman in her thirties with Graves disease. This rearrangement joins TRBV15 to TRBJ2-2, with D perhaps TRBD2 (5 bases). This material consisted of peripheral blood mononuclear cells (PBMCs), taken at new diagnosis, from a patient treated with antithyroid drugs. The CDR3 reads CATSRDRGNPGELFF. CDR3 in DNA: TGTGCCACCAGCAGAGATCGGGGTAACCCCGGGGAGCTGTTTTTT.